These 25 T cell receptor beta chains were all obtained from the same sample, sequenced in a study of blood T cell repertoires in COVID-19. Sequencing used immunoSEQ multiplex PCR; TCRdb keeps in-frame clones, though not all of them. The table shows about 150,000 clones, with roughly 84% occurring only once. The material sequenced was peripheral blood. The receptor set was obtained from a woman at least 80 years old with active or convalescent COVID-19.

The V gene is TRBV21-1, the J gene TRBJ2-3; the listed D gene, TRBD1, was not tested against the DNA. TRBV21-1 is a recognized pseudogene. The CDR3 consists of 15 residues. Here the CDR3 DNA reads TGTGCCAGCAGCAACGACAGGGACTTATCAGATACGCAGTATTTT. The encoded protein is CASSNDRDLSDTQYF.

In DNA form, the CDR3 reads TGTGCCAGCAGCTTAGACAGGGGATATGGCTACACCTTC. Amino acids: CASSLDRGYGYTF. The rearrangement uses TRBV11-2 and TRBJ1-2; maybe TRBD1 (6 bases). V lost 0 bases, J lost 5 bases, and 7 bases lay in between. The CDR3 extends over 13 amino acids. Per germline, CDR1 SGHAT and CDR2 FQNNGV.

The CDR3, as DNA: TGCGCCAGCAGCCAAGAGGCCAGGCCCTATGGCTACACCTTC. Translating gives CASSQEARPYGYTF. The chain carries TRBV4-1 and TRBJ1-2; D is unclear. Trimming stripped 0 bases from V and 4 bases from J, with 9 bases between. The CDR3 totals 14 residues. Germline CDR1 is MGHRA and CDR2 is YSYEKL.

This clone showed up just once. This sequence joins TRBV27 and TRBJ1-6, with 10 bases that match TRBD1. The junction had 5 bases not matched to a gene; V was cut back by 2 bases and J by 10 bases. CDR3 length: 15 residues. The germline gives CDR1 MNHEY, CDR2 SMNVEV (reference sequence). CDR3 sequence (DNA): TGTGCCAGCAGTTTAATCGGGACAGGGGTATCACCCCTCCACTTT. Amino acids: CASSLIGTGVSPLHF.

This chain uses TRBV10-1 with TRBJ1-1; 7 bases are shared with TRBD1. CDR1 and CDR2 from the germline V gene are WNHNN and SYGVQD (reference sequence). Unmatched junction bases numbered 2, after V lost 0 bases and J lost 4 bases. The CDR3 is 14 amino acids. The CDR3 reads CASSESQGVTEAFF. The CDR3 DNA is TGCGCCAGCAGTGAGTCCCAGGGGGTCACTGAAGCTTTCTTT.

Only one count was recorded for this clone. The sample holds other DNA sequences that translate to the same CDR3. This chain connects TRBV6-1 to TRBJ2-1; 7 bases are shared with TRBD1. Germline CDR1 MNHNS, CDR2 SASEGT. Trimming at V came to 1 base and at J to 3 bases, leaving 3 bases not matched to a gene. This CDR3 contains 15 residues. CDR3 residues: CASSEGQGVYNEQFF. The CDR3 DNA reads TGTGCCAGCAGTGAAGGACAGGGAGTCTACAATGAGCAGTTCTTC.

The CDR3 coding sequence is TGTGCCAGCAGATTAACAGGGGCTAATGAAAAACTGTTTTTT. It encodes CASRLTGANEKLFF. The chain recombines TRBV27 with TRBJ1-4, with 7 bases that match TRBD1. V trimming: 6 bases; J trimming: 3 bases; junction bases outside the gene matches: 4. CDR3 length: 14 amino acids. Per germline, CDR1 MNHEY and CDR2 SMNVEV (reference sequence). Using reference TRBV27 and TRBJ1-4 for the parts outside the CDR3, the full variable domain is EAQVTQNPRYLITVTGKKLTVTCSQNMNHEYMSWYRQDPGLGLRQIYYSMNVEVTDKGDVPEGYKVSRKEKRNFPLILESPSPNQTSLYFCASRLTGANEKLFFGSGTQLSVL.

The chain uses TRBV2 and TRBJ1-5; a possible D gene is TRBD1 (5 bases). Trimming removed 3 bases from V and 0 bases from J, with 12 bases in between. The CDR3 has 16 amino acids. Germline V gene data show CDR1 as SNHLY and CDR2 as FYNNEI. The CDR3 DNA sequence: TGTGCCAGCAGTGATGGTGCAGGGTATAGCAATCAGCCCCAGCATTTT. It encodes CASSDGAGYSNQPQHF. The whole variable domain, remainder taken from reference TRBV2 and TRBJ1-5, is EPEVTQTPSHQVTQMGQEVILRCVPISNHLYFYWYRQILGQKVEFLVSFYNNEISEKSEIFDDQFSVERPDGSNFTLKIRSTKLEDSAMYFCASSDGAGYSNQPQHFGDGTRLSIL.

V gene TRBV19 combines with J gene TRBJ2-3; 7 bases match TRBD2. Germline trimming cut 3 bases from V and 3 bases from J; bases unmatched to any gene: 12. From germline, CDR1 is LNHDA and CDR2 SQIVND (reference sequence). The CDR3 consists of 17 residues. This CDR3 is CASSIRGGGMRTDTQYF. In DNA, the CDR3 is TGTGCCAGTAGTATCCGGGGCGGGGGAATGAGGACAGATACGCAGTATTTT.

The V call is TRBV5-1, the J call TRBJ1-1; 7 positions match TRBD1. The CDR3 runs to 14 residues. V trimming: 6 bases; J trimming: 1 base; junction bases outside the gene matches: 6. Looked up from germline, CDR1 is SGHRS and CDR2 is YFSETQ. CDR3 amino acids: CASTRGTGNTEAFF. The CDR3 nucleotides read TGCGCCAGCACCAGGGGGACGGGGAACACTGAAGCTTTCTTT.

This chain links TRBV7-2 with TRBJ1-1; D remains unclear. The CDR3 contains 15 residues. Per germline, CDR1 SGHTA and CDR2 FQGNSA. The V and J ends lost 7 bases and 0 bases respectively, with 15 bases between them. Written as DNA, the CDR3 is TGTGCCAGCAAGCTTACGCGAGTGATGAACACTGAAGCTTTCTTT. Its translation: CASKLTRVMNTEAFF. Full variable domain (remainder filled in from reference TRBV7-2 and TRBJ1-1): GAGVSQSPSNKVTEKGKDVELRCDPISGHTALYWYRQSLGQGLEFLIYFQGNSAPDKSGLPSDRFSAERTGGSVSTLTIQRTQQEDSAVYLCASKLTRVMNTEAFFGQGTRLTVV.

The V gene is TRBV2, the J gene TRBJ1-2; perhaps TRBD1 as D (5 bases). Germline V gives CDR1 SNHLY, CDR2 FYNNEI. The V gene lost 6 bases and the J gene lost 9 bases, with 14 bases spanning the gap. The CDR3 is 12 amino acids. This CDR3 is CASSLTDNSYTF. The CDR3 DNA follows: TGTGCCAGCAGCCTGACGGACAATAGCTACACCTTC.

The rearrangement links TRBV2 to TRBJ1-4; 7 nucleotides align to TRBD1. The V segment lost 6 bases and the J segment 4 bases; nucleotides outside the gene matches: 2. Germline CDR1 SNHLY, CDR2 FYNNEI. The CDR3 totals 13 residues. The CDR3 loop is CASRRGLNEKLFF. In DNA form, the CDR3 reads TGTGCCAGCAGGAGGGGGCTTAATGAAAAACTGTTTTTT.

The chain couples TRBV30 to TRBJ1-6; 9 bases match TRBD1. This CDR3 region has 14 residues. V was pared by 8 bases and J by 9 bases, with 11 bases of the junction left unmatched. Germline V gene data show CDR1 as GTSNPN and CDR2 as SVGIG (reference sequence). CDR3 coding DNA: TGTGCCGGGGACAGGGCGCGTTCTTGTTCACCCCTCCACTTT. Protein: CAGDRARSCSPLHF.

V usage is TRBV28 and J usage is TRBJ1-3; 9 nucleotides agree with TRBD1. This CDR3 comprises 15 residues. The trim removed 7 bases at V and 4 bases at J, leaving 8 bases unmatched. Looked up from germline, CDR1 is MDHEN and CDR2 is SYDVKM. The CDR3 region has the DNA TGTGCCAGCATCACTTCCGGGACAGGGGGAAACACCATATATTTT. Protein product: CASITSGTGGNTIYF. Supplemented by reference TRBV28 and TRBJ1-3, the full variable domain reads DVKVTQSSRYLVKRTGEKVFLECVQDMDHENMFWYRQDPGLGLRLIYFSYDVKMKEKGDIPEGYSVSREKKERFSLILESASTNQTSMYLCASITSGTGGNTIYFGEGSWLTVV.

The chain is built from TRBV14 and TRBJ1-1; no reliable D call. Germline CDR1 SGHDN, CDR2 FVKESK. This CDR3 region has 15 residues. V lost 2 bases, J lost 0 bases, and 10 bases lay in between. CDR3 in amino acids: CASSQIKHLNTEAFF. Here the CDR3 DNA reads TGTGCCAGCAGCCAAATAAAACACCTGAACACTGAAGCTTTCTTT.

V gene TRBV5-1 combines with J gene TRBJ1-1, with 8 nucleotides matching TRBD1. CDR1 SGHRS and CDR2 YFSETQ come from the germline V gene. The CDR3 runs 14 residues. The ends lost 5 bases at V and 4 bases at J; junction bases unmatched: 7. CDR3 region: CASSQQGEGTEAFF. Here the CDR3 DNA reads TGCGCCAGCAGTCAACAGGGGGAGGGCACTGAAGCTTTCTTT.

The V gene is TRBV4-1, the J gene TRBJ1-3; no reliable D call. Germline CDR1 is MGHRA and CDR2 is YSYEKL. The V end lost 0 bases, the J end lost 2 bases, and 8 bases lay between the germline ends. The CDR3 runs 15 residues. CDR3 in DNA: TGCGCCAGCAGCCAAGAGGGCGGGCCTGGAAACACCATATATTTT. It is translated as CASSQEGGPGNTIYF.

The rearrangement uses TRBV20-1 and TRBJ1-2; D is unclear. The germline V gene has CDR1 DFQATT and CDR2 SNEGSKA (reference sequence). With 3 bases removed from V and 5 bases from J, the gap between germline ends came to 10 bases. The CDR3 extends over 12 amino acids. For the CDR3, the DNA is TGCAGTGCTAGTTCGGAGTTATATGGCTACACCTTC. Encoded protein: CSASSELYGYTF.

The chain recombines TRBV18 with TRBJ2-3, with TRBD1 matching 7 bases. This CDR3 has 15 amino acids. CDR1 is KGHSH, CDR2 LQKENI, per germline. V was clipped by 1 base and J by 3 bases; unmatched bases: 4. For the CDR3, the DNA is TGTGCCAGCTCACCACAGGGGGCGCGGACAGATACGCAGTATTTT. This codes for CASSPQGARTDTQYF.

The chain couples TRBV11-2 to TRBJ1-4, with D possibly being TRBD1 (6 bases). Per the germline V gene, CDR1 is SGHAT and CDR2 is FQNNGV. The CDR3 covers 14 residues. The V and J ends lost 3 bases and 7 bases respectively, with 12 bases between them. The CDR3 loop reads CASSFRGGVEKLFF. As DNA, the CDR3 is TGTGCCAGCAGCTTTCGAGGGGGTGTTGAAAAACTGTTTTTT.

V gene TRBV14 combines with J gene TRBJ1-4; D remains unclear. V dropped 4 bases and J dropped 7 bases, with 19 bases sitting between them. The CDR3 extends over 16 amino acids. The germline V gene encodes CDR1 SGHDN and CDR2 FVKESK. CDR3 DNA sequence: TGTGCCAGCAGCCCAAGGACCGACTATGTGGGTGAAAAACTGTTTTTT. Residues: CASSPRTDYVGEKLFF. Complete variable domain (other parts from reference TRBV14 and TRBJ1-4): EAGVTQFPSHSVIEKGQTVTLRCDPISGHDNLYWYRRVMGKEIKFLLHFVKESKQDESGMPNNRFLAERTGGTYSTLKVQPAELEDSGVYFCASSPRTDYVGEKLFFGSGTQLSVL.

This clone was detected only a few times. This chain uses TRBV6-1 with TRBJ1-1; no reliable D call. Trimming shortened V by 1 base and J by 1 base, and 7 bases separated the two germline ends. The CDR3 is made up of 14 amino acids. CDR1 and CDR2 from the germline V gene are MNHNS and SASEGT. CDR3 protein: CASSEGQQNTEAFF. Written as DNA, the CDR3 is TGTGCCAGCAGTGAAGGACAACAGAACACTGAAGCTTTCTTT.

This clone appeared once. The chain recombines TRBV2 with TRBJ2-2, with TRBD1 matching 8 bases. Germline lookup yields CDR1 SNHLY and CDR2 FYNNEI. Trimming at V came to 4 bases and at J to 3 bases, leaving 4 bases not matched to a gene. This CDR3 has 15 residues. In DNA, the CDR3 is TGTGCCAGCAGTGTGGACAGGGCTTACACCGGGGAGCTGTTTTTT. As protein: CASSVDRAYTGELFF.

CDR3 in DNA: TGTGCCAGCAGCCAAGCTAGTACCGGGGAGCTGTTTTTT. Its protein product is CASSQASTGELFF. V and J are TRBV3-1 (or the pseudogene TRBV3-2) and TRBJ2-2; D call uncertain. Trimming left V 1 base short and J 5 bases short, with 5 bases between. The CDR3 is 13 amino acids. CDR1 and CDR2 from the germline V gene are LGHDT and YNNKEL (reference sequence).